This T cell receptor beta chain is from a study of cytomegalovirus exposure and HLA in healthy donors. Study-wide results and limits: Accounts indicate the classifier identified cytomegalovirus status with strong specificity and sensitivity. Across donors, most TCRs were seen rarely, yet some public ones were widespread. Subsequent analysis revealed that first-cohort TCR clusters tended to co-occur in the 95 to 150 validation repertoires.

The data were produced by immunoSEQ multiplex PCR, yet TCRdb's version contains in-frame clones alone and is incomplete. The sample yields 80,000 to 100,000 clones, about 90% seen once. J was trimmed by 4 bases and V by 1 base; bases with no gene match: 6. Germline values: CDR1 SGHTA, CDR2 FQGNSA. This CDR3 contains 16 residues. For this clone: As yet, its antigen is unknown.

Donors came from a validation cohort of fewer than 150 subjects, distinct from the first 666-subject cohort. The sequenced sample consisted of PBMCs. The origin of this receptor is a man younger than 30 in good health and CMV-seropositive. This chain joins TRBV7-2 and TRBJ2-5, with TRBD2 identical over 10 bases. The CDR3, as DNA: TGTGCCAGCAGCTTAGTAGCTAGCGGGAGCTCAGAGACCCAGTACTTC. This encodes CASSLVASGSSETQYF.